This TCR beta chain was documented in a study of T cell repertoires in cytomegalovirus infection. As concerns this clonotype: Antigen: not known.

MiXCR was run by TCRdb on the reads, yielding one entry per CDR3 protein. The table shows more than 20,000 distinct CDR3 sequences, with roughly 20% occurring only once. This CDR3 comprises 14 residues. Trimming took 1 base from V and 6 from J, leaving 13 bases between them. CDR1 SGHRS and CDR2 YFSETQ come from the germline V gene. The chain carries TRBV5-1 and TRBJ1-2; the D gene is possibly TRBD1 (6 bases). This sequence originates from a human donor in good health (CMV status not recorded). Some clones in this sample may be carry-over from other donors' samples. Sequenced material: CD8+ T cells from cultured PBMCs, taken from culture after CMV antigen stimulation. The CDR3 sequence: CASSLLSGDNGYTF. As DNA, the CDR3 is TGCGCCAGCAGCTTGTTGTCGGGGGACAATGGCTACACCTTC. The full variable domain, with the rest looked up from reference TRBV5-1 and TRBJ1-2, is KAGVTQTPRYLIKTRGQQVTLSCSPISGHRSVSWYQQTPGQGLQFLFEYFSETQRNKGNFPGRFSGRQFSNSRSEMNVSTLELGDSALYLCASSLLSGDNGYTFGSGTRLTVV.